Listed below are T cell receptor beta chains from one sample, sequenced in a study of cytomegalovirus exposure and HLA in healthy donors. The method was immunoSEQ multiplex PCR; TCRdb's version includes in-frame clones alone and lacks a portion of them. The data show approximately 180,000 clones, roughly 80% seen once. Sequenced: PBMCs. Every receptor here comes from a young man in good health and CMV-seropositive. Both conserved end residues are part of each CDR3. Fields, in order: J gene, clone size, D gene, V gene, CDR3 DNA, CDR3 protein. D genes are given only for firm matches. Clone size is stated in some rows and not others, as once, few, many or a class when expanded.

TRBJ2-7 | NA | NA | TRBV2 | TGTGCCACGAGGTATAGCTCCTACGAGCAGTACTTC | CATRYSSYEQYF
TRBJ2-1 | few | TRBD2 | TRBV6-1 | TGTGCCAGCAGTGACGGACTAGCGGGAGGTGAGCAGTTCTTC | CASSDGLAGGEQFF
TRBJ2-3 | NA | TRBD2 | TRBV5-4 | TGTGCCAGCAGCTTCGGGACTAGCCCCCAAGATACGCAGTATTTT | CASSFGTSPQDTQYF
TRBJ1-1 | once | NA | TRBV18 | TGTGCCAGCTCACCCGGGTCCATGGAAGCTTTCTTT | CASSPGSMEAFF
TRBJ2-7 | few | TRBD2 | TRBV6-1 | TGTGCCAGCAGTGAACTAGCGGGGGGGCACGAGCAGTACTTC | CASSELAGGHEQYF
TRBJ2-3 | NA | TRBD1 | TRBV9 | TGTGCCAGCAGCGGCGACAGGGGGGCGGATACGCAGTATTTT | CASSGDRGADTQYF
TRBJ1-3 | NA | NA | TRBV5-1 | TGCGCCAGCAGCTTGGGAACCCTGACGGGTCGGAGTGGAAACACCATATATTTT | CASSLGTLTGRSGNTIYF
TRBJ2-7 | once | TRBD2 | TRBV25-1 | TGTGCCAGCAGTGAATTTTCTAGCGGGAGGGCCTACGAGCAGTACTTC | CASSEFSSGRAYEQYF
TRBJ2-1 | NA | NA | TRBV10-3 | TGTGCCATCAGTGAGTCCCGGGAGCAGTTCTTC | CAISESREQFF
TRBJ1-3 | NA | TRBD1 | TRBV2 | TGTGCCAGCTATACAGGGGCTGGAAACACCATATATTTT | CASYTGAGNTIYF